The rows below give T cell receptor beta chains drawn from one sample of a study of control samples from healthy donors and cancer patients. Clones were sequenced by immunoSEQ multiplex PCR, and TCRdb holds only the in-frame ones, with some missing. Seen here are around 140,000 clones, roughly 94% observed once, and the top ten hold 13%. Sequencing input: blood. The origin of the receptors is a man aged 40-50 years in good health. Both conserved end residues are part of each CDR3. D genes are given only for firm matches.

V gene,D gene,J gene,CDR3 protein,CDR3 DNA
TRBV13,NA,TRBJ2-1,CASSGDGNEQFF,TGTGCCAGCAGCGGGGACGGAAATGAGCAGTTCTTC
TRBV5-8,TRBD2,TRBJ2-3,CASSSGLAGATTDTQYF,TGTGCCAGCAGCTCCGGACTAGCGGGGGCTACCACAGATACGCAGTATTTT
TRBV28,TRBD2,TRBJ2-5,CASSPLSGSLETQYF,TGTGCCAGCAGTCCTCTTAGCGGGAGTTTGGAGACCCAGTACTTC
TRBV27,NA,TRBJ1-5,CASSPQGSSNQPQHF,TGTGCCAGCAGTCCTCAGGGTTCCAGCAATCAGCCCCAGCATTTT
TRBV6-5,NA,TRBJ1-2,CASIRDGGRVIGYTF,TGTGCCAGCATCCGCGATGGGGGGCGTGTTATTGGCTACACCTTC
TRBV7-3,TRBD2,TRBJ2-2,CASSLNVAGEGGELFF,TGTGCCAGCAGCTTAAACGTCGCGGGAGAAGGCGGGGAGCTGTTTTTT
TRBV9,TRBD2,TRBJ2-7,CASSVGGGRVSEQYF,TGTGCCAGCAGCGTAGGGGGCGGGAGAGTGAGCGAGCAGTACTTC
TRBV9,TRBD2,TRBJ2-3,CASSPGGSTQYF,TGTGCCAGCAGCCCGGGGGGATCTACGCAGTATTTT
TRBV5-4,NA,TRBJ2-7,CASSPDFSSYEQYF,TGTGCCAGCAGCCCGGACTTCAGCTCCTACGAGCAGTACTTC
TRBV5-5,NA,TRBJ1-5,CASSLGVSNQPQHF,TGTGCCAGCAGCTTAGGGGTAAGCAATCAGCCCCAGCATTTT
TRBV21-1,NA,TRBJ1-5,CASSNPRQPCNQPQHF,TGTGCCAGCAGCAACCCAAGGCAGCCTTGCAATCAGCCCCAGCATTTT